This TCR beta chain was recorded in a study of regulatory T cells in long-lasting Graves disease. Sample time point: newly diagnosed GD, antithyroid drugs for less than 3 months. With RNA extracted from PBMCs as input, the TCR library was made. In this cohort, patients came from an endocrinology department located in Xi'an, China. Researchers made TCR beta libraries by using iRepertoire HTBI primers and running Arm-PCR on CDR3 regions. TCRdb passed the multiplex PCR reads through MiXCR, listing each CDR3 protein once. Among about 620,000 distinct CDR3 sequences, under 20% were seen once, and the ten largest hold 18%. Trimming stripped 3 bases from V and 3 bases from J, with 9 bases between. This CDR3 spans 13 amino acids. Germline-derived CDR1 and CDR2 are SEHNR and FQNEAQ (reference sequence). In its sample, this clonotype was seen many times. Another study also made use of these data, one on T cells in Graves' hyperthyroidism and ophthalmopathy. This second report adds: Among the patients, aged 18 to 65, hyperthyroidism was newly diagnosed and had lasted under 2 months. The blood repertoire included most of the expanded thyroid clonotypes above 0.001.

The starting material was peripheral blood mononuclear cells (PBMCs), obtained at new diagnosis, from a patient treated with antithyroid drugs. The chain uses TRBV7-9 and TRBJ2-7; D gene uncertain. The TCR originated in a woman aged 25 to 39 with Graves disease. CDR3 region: CASSLNWFYEQYF. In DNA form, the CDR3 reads TGTGCCAGCAGCTTGAATTGGTTCTACGAGCAGTACTTC. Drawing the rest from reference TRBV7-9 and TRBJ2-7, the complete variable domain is DTGVSQNPRHKITKRGQNVTFRCDPISEHNRLYWYRQTLGQGPEFLTYFQNEAQLEKSRLLSDRFSAERPKGSFSTLEIQRTEQGDSAMYLCASSLNWFYEQYFGPGTRLTVT.